Below, 17 T cell receptor beta chains from the same sample are listed, as sequenced in a study of molecular identifiers for immune sequencing clone quantification. TCRdb analysed the PCR reads with MiXCR anew, one entry per CDR3 protein. Of about 320,000 distinct CDR3 sequences in the sample, around a fifth were seen once. Sample: naive CD8+ T cells from blood, with Jurkat cell RNA spiked in. Subset given: FACS-sorted CD8+CD4-CCR7+CD45RA+ naive T cells. The receptors originated from a human donor in good health. Some libraries in this study had Jurkat cell RNA spiked in.

This clonotype was detected ten times or more. The chain uses TRBV25-1 and TRBJ2-3; the D gene is possibly TRBD1 (5 bases). The CDR3 sequence is 15 residues long. Germline CDR1 MGHDK, CDR2 SYGVNS. Trimming took 1 base from V and 2 from J, leaving 10 bases between them. CDR3 amino acids: CASSEWGTTTDTQYF. In DNA form, the CDR3 reads TGTGCCAGCAGTGAATGGGGCACTACCACAGATACGCAGTATTTT.

The gene calls are TRBV7-9 and TRBJ1-5, with 7 bases lining up with TRBD1. Germline trimming cut 4 bases from V and 0 bases from J; bases unmatched to any gene: 0. CDR3 length equals 14 residues. CDR1 and CDR2 (germline): SEHNR, FQNEAQ (reference sequence). CDR3 nucleotides: TGTGCCAGCAGCTCAGGGGGTAGCAATCAGCCCCAGCATTTT. Protein sequence: CASSSGGSNQPQHF.

Ten or more counts support this clonotype. The rearrangement joins TRBV4-3 to TRBJ2-1; TRBD1 matches at 7 bases. V lost 3 bases and J lost 4; bases outside the gene matches: 9. The CDR3 is 16 residues long. Germline V lookup: CDR1 LGHNA, CDR2 YSLEER. The CDR3 sequence is CASSHLTQGSYNEQFF. As DNA, the CDR3 is TGCGCCAGCAGCCATCTCACACAGGGGAGTTACAATGAGCAGTTCTTC.

This clonotype occurred many times. The chain links TRBV11-2 to TRBJ2-1, with D possibly matching TRBD2 (6 bases). Germline V gene data show CDR1 as SGHAT and CDR2 as FQNNGV. Trimming took off 2 bases at V and 6 bases at J, with 14 bases between the two ends. The CDR3 contains 15 residues. The CDR3 DNA reads as TGTGCCAGCAGCTTACCCTACCACGGGGGCAATGAGCAGTTCTTC. The encoded protein is CASSLPYHGGNEQFF.

This clonotype turned up a few times. V gene TRBV12-3 or TRBV12-4 combines with J gene TRBJ1-1, with D perhaps matching TRBD1 (6 bases). The CDR3 extends over 15 amino acids. V was cut by 1 base and J by 0 bases, with 9 bases left in between. In DNA, the CDR3 is TGTGCCAGCAGTTTAGGAACAGGGATGAACACTGAAGCTTTCTTT. Translated, it gives CASSLGTGMNTEAFF.

Comment on this clonotype: A much larger clone is a single base away; this may be a read error. V usage is TRBV4-3 and J usage is TRBJ2-7, with 7 bases identical to TRBD1. The V gene's germline CDR1 is LGHNA and CDR2 YSLEER. The CDR3 has 15 residues. The CDR3 loop reads CASSPRDSTSYERYF. The CDR3 DNA reads as TGCGCCAGCAGCCCAAGGGACAGTACTTCCTACGAGCGGTACTTC.

This clonotype showed up many times. The chain couples TRBV3-1 to TRBJ1-5, with D possibly being TRBD1 (5 bases). V was pared by 5 bases and J by 0 bases, with 14 bases between. Germline V gene lookup returns CDR1 LGHDT and CDR2 YNNKEL (reference sequence). The CDR3 sequence is 16 residues long. The CDR3 spells CASSSRLDSSNQPQHF. CDR3 in DNA: TGTGCCAGCAGCTCGAGACTCGACAGTAGCAATCAGCCCCAGCATTTT.

This clonotype was recorded many times. The chain links TRBV5-6 to TRBJ2-1, with 9 bases lining up with TRBD2. Germline V CDR1 and CDR2: SGHDT, YYEEEE. The length of the CDR3 is 17 residues. With 4 bases clipped from V and 1 base from J, the junction kept 9 bases outside the gene matches. The CDR3 region is CASSPGPSGTSYNEQFF. The CDR3 nucleotides read TGTGCCAGCAGCCCCGGCCCTAGCGGGACTTCCTACAATGAGCAGTTCTTC.

This clonotype appeared many times. The chain combines TRBV30 with TRBJ2-7; no clear D. With 0 bases removed from V and 4 bases from J, the gap between germline ends came to 4 bases. Germline V gives CDR1 GTSNPN, CDR2 SVGIG (reference sequence). The CDR3 totals 11 residues. CDR3 DNA: TGTGCCTGGAGTGTAAGGTACGAGCAGTACTTC. It is translated as CAWSVRYEQYF.

The rearrangement links TRBV7-2 to TRBJ1-1; D is unclear. CDR1 SGHTA and CDR2 FQGNSA come from the germline V gene. The CDR3 covers 16 residues. With 5 bases removed from V and 10 bases from J, the gap between germline ends came to 26 bases. The CDR3 here is CASSPTPKSGRAGAFF. CDR3 DNA: TGTGCCAGCAGCCCGACCCCGAAATCTGGACGCGCTGGAGCTTTCTTT.

This clonotype was observed at least ten times. The chain carries TRBV6-1 and TRBJ2-6; D is uncertain. The CDR3 loop spans 12 amino acids. V was pared by 4 bases and J by 9 bases, with 7 bases between. Germline-derived CDR1 and CDR2 are MNHNS and SASEGT. The CDR3 is CASSGRLNVLTF. For the CDR3, the DNA is TGTGCCAGCAGTGGACGACTCAACGTCCTGACTTTC.

This clonotype was recorded many times. The chain combines TRBV5-6 with TRBJ2-7, with D hard to call. V gave up 5 bases and J gave up 7 bases, with 13 bases separating them. Germline V CDR1 and CDR2: SGHDT, YYEEEE. The CDR3 loop spans 12 amino acids. The CDR3 DNA reads as TGTGCCAGCAGTATCCCTGCGAGGGAGCAGTACTTC. This sequence encodes CASSIPAREQYF.

This clonotype was observed a single time. A much larger clone lies a single base off, so this may be a read error. The chain uses TRBV6-5 and TRBJ1-1, with unresolved D. The CDR3 length is 12 residues. Germline V lookup: CDR1 MNHEY, CDR2 SVGAGI. CDR3 in DNA: TGTGCCAGCGGTTACGAGGGCACTGAAGCTTTCTTT. This codes for CASGYEGTEAFF.

There are many counts of this clonotype. The genes are TRBV24-1 and TRBJ2-1; 7 nucleotides align to TRBD1. V shed 2 bases, J shed 4 bases, and the junction held 7 bases outside the gene matches. The CDR3 covers 16 residues. Germline CDR1 KGHDR, CDR2 SFDVKD. CDR3 protein: CATSDWFGTVYNEQFF. Here the CDR3 DNA reads TGTGCCACCAGTGATTGGTTTGGGACAGTTTACAATGAGCAGTTCTTC.

At least ten counts were recorded for this clonotype. The chain joins TRBV9 to TRBJ2-6, with D hard to call. The CDR3 totals 15 residues. Trimming removed 0 bases at V and 3 bases at J, with 7 bases between. CDR1 and CDR2 from the germline V gene are SGDLS and YYNGEE. CDR3 nucleotide sequence: TGTGCCAGCAGCGTAGCAGTAAGTGGGGCCAACGTCCTGACTTTC. Amino acid sequence: CASSVAVSGANVLTF.

In the case of this clonotype: Being one base from a much bigger clone, this may be a read error. The chain has TRBV6-5 and TRBJ1-1; a possible D gene is TRBD1 (5 bases). This CDR3 comprises 15 residues. Per the germline V gene, CDR1 is MNHEY and CDR2 is SVGAGI. The CDR3 region is CASSLILDYGAEALF. The CDR3 region has the DNA TGTGCCAGCAGTTTAATTTTGGACTACGGGGCTGAAGCTCTCTTT.

This clonotype has at least ten counts. V gene TRBV12-5 combines with J gene TRBJ2-7; D uncertain. The CDR3 consists of 16 residues. V shed 1 base and J shed 3 bases, with 16 bases lying between them. Germline-derived CDR1 and CDR2 are LGHNT and FRNRAP. CDR3 in DNA: TGTGCTAGTGGTTTGGGCCCCCCCGAGCAAGGCTACGAGCAGTACTTC. This sequence encodes CASGLGPPEQGYEQYF.